This is a list of T cell receptor beta chains from one sample in a study of control samples from healthy donors and cancer patients. Using immunoSEQ multiplex PCR, the repertoire was profiled, and TCRdb retains in-frame clones only, with some absent. The repertoire includes 80,000 to 100,000 clones, 80% to 95% of them detected once, and less than 3.5% sits in the top ten. Sequencing was performed on blood. The receptors were gathered from a human donor in good health. The donor label of this sample is uncertain. Both conserved end residues are part of each CDR3. D genes are given only for firm matches. Clone size is given for some rows only: seen once, a few or many times, or a class if the clone is expanded.

cdr3_aa,cdr3_nt,v_call,d_call,j_call,clone_size
CASSQTQGALGETQYF,TGTGCCAGCAGCCAAACCCAGGGGGCTCTTGGAGAGACCCAGTACTTC,TRBV3-1/TRBV3-2,TRBD1,TRBJ2-5,-
CASSFALSYEQYF,TGTGCCAGCAGTTTTGCGTTGTCCTACGAGCAGTACTTC,TRBV12-3/TRBV12-4,-,TRBJ2-7,-
CASSLGDETQYF,TGTGCCAGCAGCTTGGGGGACGAGACCCAGTACTTC,TRBV5-6,-,TRBJ2-5,-
CASSIVAQPNSPLHF,TGTGCCAGTAGTATAGTGGCACAACCAAATTCACCCCTCCACTTT,TRBV19,-,TRBJ1-6,-
CAWMGTGSVTDTQYF,TGTGCCTGGATGGGGACAGGGTCTGTCACAGATACGCAGTATTTT,TRBV30,TRBD1,TRBJ2-3,-
CASSLTGMNTIYF,TGTGCCAGCAGCCTTACAGGGATGAACACCATATATTTT,TRBV12-3/TRBV12-4,-,TRBJ1-3,-
CASSVEPGSYYEQYF,TGTGCCAGCAGCGTAGAACCGGGATCCTACTACGAGCAGTACTTC,TRBV9,-,TRBJ2-7,few
CASSEYTASSYNSPLHF,TGTGCCAGCAGTGAGTATACAGCAAGCTCCTATAATTCACCCCTCCACTTT,TRBV6-1,-,TRBJ1-6,-
CASNRGVYEQYF,TGTGCCAGTAACAGGGGAGTTTACGAGCAGTACTTC,TRBV28,TRBD1,TRBJ2-7,-
CASSPGRATNEKLFF,TGTGCCAGCAGTCCGGGTCGGGCAACTAATGAAAAACTGTTTTTT,TRBV6-2/TRBV6-3,-,TRBJ1-4,-
CASSQGARQPQHF,TGTGCCAGCAGCCAGGGCGCGCGTCAGCCCCAGCATTTT,TRBV3-1/TRBV3-2,-,TRBJ1-5,-
CAIRPNLAGVTVGELFF,TGTGCCATCAGGCCCAACCTAGCGGGGGTGACAGTGGGGGAGCTGTTTTTT,TRBV10-3,TRBD2,TRBJ2-2,-
CASSYNAGGINEQFF,TGTGCCAGCAGTTATAACGCGGGGGGCATCAATGAGCAGTTCTTC,TRBV6-2/TRBV6-3,TRBD2,TRBJ2-1,few
CASSPAGQYYGYTF,TGTGCCAGCAGCCCCGCGGGACAGTACTATGGCTACACCTTC,TRBV11-2,TRBD1,TRBJ1-2,-
CASSTGKSSPLHF,TGTGCCAGCAGCACAGGGAAATCATCACCCCTCCACTTT,TRBV6-5,-,TRBJ1-6,-
CASSNLPGRGKTDTQYF,TGTGCCAGCAGTAACCTCCCAGGCCGGGGGAAGACAGATACGCAGTATTTT,TRBV6-2/TRBV6-3,-,TRBJ2-3,-
CASSEGPGGQNQETQYF,TGTGCCAGCAGTGAAGGCCCCGGGGGACAGAATCAAGAGACCCAGTACTTC,TRBV6-1,-,TRBJ2-5,once
CASSFSAESGANVLTF,TGTGCCAGCAGCTTCTCAGCGGAATCTGGGGCCAACGTCCTGACTTTC,TRBV7-2,-,TRBJ2-6,once
CASSFTGGSNTGELFF,TGTGCCAGCAGCTTTACAGGGGGATCGAACACCGGGGAGCTGTTTTTT,TRBV7-9,TRBD1,TRBJ2-2,-
CASSLTPTGVVYGYTF,TGTGCCAGCAGCTTAACCCCGACAGGGGTCGTCTATGGCTACACCTTC,TRBV7-9,TRBD1,TRBJ1-2,-
CASSIGGQHGETQYF,TGTGCCAGTAGTATAGGGGGACAGCACGGGGAGACCCAGTACTTC,TRBV19,TRBD1,TRBJ2-5,-
CASGGTANTGELFF,TGTGCCAGCGGAGGGACAGCAAACACCGGGGAGCTGTTTTTT,TRBV7-9,-,TRBJ2-2,-
CAWSLDGGEKLFF,TGTGCCTGGAGTCTAGACGGAGGTGAAAAACTGTTTTTT,TRBV30,-,TRBJ1-4,-
CASSPTGTWSYNEQFF,TGTGCCAGCAGCCCGACCGGGACTTGGTCCTACAATGAGCAGTTCTTC,TRBV5-4,-,TRBJ2-1,-
CASSFDIDNEKLFF,TGCGCCAGCAGCTTCGACATCGATAATGAAAAACTGTTTTTT,TRBV5-1,-,TRBJ1-4,once
CASSQELGRLQFF,TGTGCCAGCAGCCAAGAGCTGGGTCGCTTGCAGTTCTTC,TRBV14,-,TRBJ2-1,-
CASSLGDRERGYTF,TGCGCCAGCAGCTTGGGGGACAGGGAACGGGGCTACACCTTC,TRBV5-1,TRBD1,TRBJ1-2,-
CASSEDTSTDTQYF,TGTGCCAGCAGTGAAGACACTAGCACAGATACGCAGTATTTT,TRBV6-1,-,TRBJ2-3,-
CASSLDRGGPGELFF,TGCGCCAGCAGCTTGGACAGGGGGGGCCCCGGGGAGCTGTTTTTT,TRBV5-1,-,TRBJ2-2,-
CAISEKWQETQYF,TGTGCCATCAGTGAGAAGTGGCAAGAGACCCAGTACTTC,TRBV10-3,-,TRBJ2-5,-
CAGGTGPLGEQYF,TGTGCCGGGGGTACAGGGCCCTTGGGCGAGCAGTACTTC,TRBV10-3,-,TRBJ2-7,once
CAWSVKTNDGTGDSLGNQPQHF,TGTGCCTGGAGTGTAAAAACAAACGACGGGACAGGGGATAGTTTAGGGAATCAGCCCCAGCATTTT,TRBV30,TRBD1,TRBJ1-5,-
CAWSTGGHQPQHF,TGTGCCTGGAGTACCGGGGGCCATCAGCCCCAGCATTTT,TRBV30,-,TRBJ1-5,-
CASSQDRDDYEQYF,TGCGCCAGCAGCCAAGATAGAGACGACTACGAGCAGTACTTC,TRBV4-1,-,TRBJ2-7,once
CASTQGTWDTEAFF,TGCGCCAGCACGCAGGGGACCTGGGACACTGAAGCTTTCTTT,TRBV5-1,-,TRBJ1-1,-
CASSVGSGGADTQYF,TGTGCCAGCAGCGTAGGTAGCGGGGGGGCAGATACGCAGTATTTT,TRBV9,TRBD2,TRBJ2-3,-
CASSSPNEKLFF,TGTGCCAGTAGTTCGCCAAATGAAAAACTGTTTTTT,TRBV19,-,TRBJ1-4,-